This TCR beta chain stems from a study of blood T cells in healthy people across ages (dated by TCRdb to about 2015). About the full investigation: In model experiments, template switching captured roughly one uniquely barcoded TCR beta cDNA molecule for every two T cells. Four age groups were formed from the donors: young (average approximately 16 years), middle-aged (just under 40), aged (around 68) and long-lived (roughly 88). To avoid experimental bias, donors of different ages were randomly spread across the sequencing lanes. For two donors (one aged 18 to 29 and one aged 80 or older), the study analyzed two additional independent replicas of 1 million unique cDNA reads from the same blood draw. Age-related changes in TCR beta repertoire diversity were measured in the study by deep sequencing normalized with unique cDNA molecular identifiers.

Systemically healthy Caucasian individuals from Russia, approximately 39 in total and aged roughly 6 to 95 years, were included as donors. Around 10 milliliters of peripheral blood were collected from each donor into EDTA-treated Vacutainer tubes. Ficoll-Paque density-gradient centrifugation was used to isolate PBMCs, with at least 7 million obtained per sample. Total RNA was extracted from PBMCs with Trizol reagent, with at least 5 micrograms obtained per sample. Naive CD45RAhigh/CD27high T cell percentages were measured by flow cytometry on a PBMC aliquot from every donor. This clonotype was detected a few times. Its antigen is currently not known. Base qualities are not at hand, and no much larger clone is one base apart. The research as a whole found: There was a strong correlation between observed TCR beta diversity and the percentage of naive T cells measured by flow cytometry. Since profiling was done on bulk unsorted PBMCs, naive and antigen-experienced compartments could not be conclusively compared. Observed TCR beta diversity per million T cells fell roughly linearly with age, and a significant reduction was already apparent by age about 43. Total diversity estimates from one million sequenced T cells were considered lower bounds and underestimates. Compared with the aged group, the long-lived group had more naive CD4+ T cells, fewer expanded clones and increased TCR diversity, a pattern suggesting age selection. Donor CMV infection status was unknown, potentially confounding age-related changes in expanded clonotypes.

According to the germline V gene, CDR1 reads LGHNA and CDR2 reads YNFKEQ. Trimming accounts for 0 bases at V and 5 bases at J, while the number of junction bases matched to no gene is 10. The CDR3 covers 17 residues, taking in both the cysteine and the phenylalanine. The only DNA kept is the CDR3, 51 bases in frame from the first base. Library preparation employed 5' RACE. TCRdb shows the sequencer as Illumina HiSeq 2500. A second roughly 7 to 11 cycle PCR used a sample-barcoded 5' primer and a J-beta primer mix. Each TCR beta cDNA molecule received a unique molecular identifier from a template-switch 5' adaptor carrying 12 random nucleotides. At least 2.5 million CDR3-containing paired-end reads were obtained from each sample. First-strand cDNA synthesis was performed from all RNA using the Mint cDNA synthesis kit, with priming by a TRBC-specific oligonucleotide. All cDNA was treated with uracil-DNA glycosylase and then went through a first 18-cycle PCR with the universal primers M1SS and BC2_uni_R. The paper's data handling went like this. Normalization of each sample was performed by random selection of 1 million high-quality reads, each carrying a distinct molecular identifier. Reads sharing molecular identifiers were discarded rather than binned into consensus sequences. MiTCR, run with a Q25 quality threshold and the strictest error-elimination algorithm, handled CDR3 identification, clonotype clustering and error correction. A nonparametric unseen species model with Euler transformation was used to estimate lower-bound total TCR beta diversity. TCRdb took the public reads, trimmed them with fastp at Q25, ran MiXCR for clone calling and kept in-frame beta chains. When rows share a CDR3 protein, they turn into one entry using the most common DNA and genes. TCRdb's processing, not the authors' own work, is the source of the V and J calls. The sample contains about 1.5 million distinct CDR3 sequences, about 42% of them found a single time. The ten top clones hold under 5% of the sample.

This receptor was identified in a woman aged 18-29 years in good health. The V and J segments used are TRBV4-2 and TRBJ2-1, and 7 junction bases match TRBD2. Material: blood. At the DNA level, the sequence is TGTGCCAGCAGCCAAGATCCGGGGGGTACCCTTCACAATGAGCAGTTCTTC. The resulting protein is CASSQDPGGTLHNEQFF.